Below are 2 T cell receptor beta chains sequenced from a single sample in a study of blood T cell repertoires in COVID-19. The method was immunoSEQ multiplex PCR; TCRdb's version includes in-frame clones alone and lacks a portion of them. This table holds almost 300,000 clones, around nine tenths found once. Material for sequencing was peripheral blood. These receptors were taken from a man aged 65 to 85 with acute or convalescent COVID-19.

The chain employs TRBV5-1 and TRBJ2-2; a weak D match, TRBD1 (6 bases). CDR1 and CDR2 from the germline V gene are SGHRS and YFSETQ. Trimming shortened V by 0 bases and J by 3 bases, and 9 bases separated the two germline ends. The CDR3 covers 15 residues. The CDR3 loop reads CASSLVGAHTGELFF. For the CDR3, the DNA is TGCGCCAGCAGCTTGGTGGGGGCGCACACCGGGGAGCTGTTTTTT.

CDR3 loop: CASSVEPGAGVGEQYF. CDR3 sequence (DNA): TGTGCCAGCAGCGTAGAGCCGGGGGCGGGGGTTGGCGAGCAGTACTTC. J is TRBJ2-7 and V is TRBV9, with a possible D match to TRBD2 (7 bases). V gave up 0 bases and J gave up 6 bases, with 19 bases separating them. The CDR3 has 16 amino acids. Germline CDR1 is SGDLS and CDR2 is YYNGEE.